A selection of T cell receptor beta chains follows, all from one sample in a study of identical twins. TCRdb redid the calling of the 5' RACE reads with MiXCR, one entry per CDR3 protein. In the table there are 600,000 to 800,000 distinct CDR3 sequences, 21% of which are singletons. These data were also reused for a study on T cells expressing NK-cell markers.

The specimen sequenced was PBMCs. The receptors shown here come from a woman between 18 and 29 years old in good health. Each CDR3 is given with its conserved first and last residue.

cdr3_length | j_call | v_call | cdr3_aa
16 | TRBJ2-1 | TRBV5-5 | CASSPRAGTGIYEQFF
13 | TRBJ2-1 | TRBV25-1 | CASSGHSGHEQFF
13 | TRBJ2-7 | TRBV29-1 | CSAGTGRWYEQYF
17 | TRBJ2-1 | TRBV21-1 | CASSKMREGGWCNEQFF
14 | TRBJ2-4 | TRBV20-1 | CSLKGPERIGIQYF
13 | TRBJ2-4 | TRBV20-1 | CSASLRGGDIQYF
12 | TRBJ1-2 | TRBV7-9 | CASNRQGQGYTF
12 | TRBJ2-1 | TRBV7-9 | CASSFHADEQFF
13 | TRBJ2-2 | TRBV20-1 | CSAREGGAGELFF
17 | TRBJ1-1 | TRBV9 | CASSAHKLRQGDTEAFF
14 | TRBJ2-3 | TRBV6-5 | CASNWDRSTDTQYF
16 | TRBJ2-7 | TRBV7-9 | CASSSDFLSDSYEQYF
12 | TRBJ1-2 | TRBV6-2/TRBV6-3 | CASRDDSYGYTF
17 | TRBJ2-3 | TRBV11-2 | CASSREGRTAVPDTQYF
15 | TRBJ2-7 | TRBV7-2 | CASSLISGSPSEQYF
14 | TRBJ2-7 | TRBV5-1 | CASSTLAGVLEQYF
18 | TRBJ2-3 | TRBV12-5 | CASGLMRDGQGLTDTQYF
13 | TRBJ1-3 | TRBV20-1 | CSPREFSGNTIYF
16 | TRBJ2-5 | TRBV6-5 | CASSYGFRGSGETQYF
9 | TRBJ2-1 | TRBV9 | CASGEGQFF
11 | TRBJ2-3 | TRBV6-2/TRBV6-3 | CASSYGVTQYF
15 | TRBJ2-1 | TRBV7-2 | CASSLEGGTGNEQFF
17 | TRBJ1-1 | TRBV11-2 | CASSNRFSTGGIIGAFF
13 | TRBJ2-7 | TRBV7-9 | CASSRGQIYEQYF
14 | TRBJ1-1 | TRBV20-1 | CSARDFRQRTEAFF
15 | TRBJ1-5 | TRBV6-1 | CASRAPRGRDQPQHF
10 | TRBJ1-1 | TRBV12-3/TRBV12-4 | CASRTDEAFF
15 | TRBJ2-7 | TRBV20-1 | CSARAWGTGVDEQYF
12 | TRBJ1-1 | TRBV12-3/TRBV12-4 | CASRSDSSEAFF
14 | TRBJ2-7 | TRBV5-5 | CASSFAPGGDEQYF
15 | TRBJ2-1 | TRBV12-3/TRBV12-4 | CASSLGLAAYNEQFF
15 | TRBJ2-3 | TRBV29-1 | CSVERAGGSSDTQYF
13 | TRBJ1-1 | TRBV4-1 | CASSQIRNTEAFF
13 | TRBJ2-1 | TRBV20-1 | CSARTGGINEQFF
18 | TRBJ2-3 | TRBV9 | CASSVTSGVKPSTDTQYF
12 | TRBJ2-7 | TRBV3-1 | CASSHGQYEQYF
18 | TRBJ2-1 | TRBV5-1 | CASSLAGLAGSSYNEQFF
11 | TRBJ1-2 | TRBV20-1 | CRGNRDHGYTF
14 | TRBJ2-1 | TRBV15 | CATSRGLRNNEQFF
17 | TRBJ2-5 | TRBV7-2 | CASSLVGTSGSQETQYF
17 | TRBJ2-2 | TRBV10-1 | CASSWDSSRQETGELFF
14 | TRBJ1-5 | TRBV7-9 | CASSQGRNNQPQHF
13 | TRBJ1-1 | TRBV3-1 | CASSRARATEAFF
16 | TRBJ2-4 | TRBV7-2 | CASSLQGLLAKNIQYF
11 | TRBJ2-3 | TRBV5-1 | CASSFSGGQYF
13 | TRBJ2-1 | TRBV29-1 | CSADTSSYNEQFF
15 | TRBJ2-5 | TRBV10-3 | CAISEPNRGSETQYF
14 | TRBJ2-3 | TRBV7-8 | CASSFRGETDTQYF
14 | TRBJ2-7 | TRBV12-3/TRBV12-4 | CASSFAGFSYEQYF
11 | TRBJ2-7 | TRBV20-1 | CSSGDFYEQYF
13 | TRBJ2-1 | TRBV7-9 | CASSFSGTMGKFF
15 | TRBJ1-4 | TRBV7-2 | CASSRTGTGGEKLFF